The rows below give T cell receptor beta chains drawn from one sample of a study of cytomegalovirus exposure and HLA in healthy donors. Data came from immunoSEQ multiplex PCR; TCRdb stores just in-frame clones and leaves some out. The sample consists of 100,000 to 150,000 clones, roughly 80% of them appearing once. Sequenced: PBMCs. These TCRs come from a female donor in good health and CMV-seronegative. Both conserved end residues are part of each CDR3. Each record gives: clone size, V gene, D gene, J gene, CDR3 protein, CDR3 DNA. A D gene is named only where the DNA matches it firmly. Expanded clones are given a class, and other clones once, few, many or no size at all.

>NA|TRBV29-1|NA|TRBJ2-1
CSVESVISNEQFF
TGCAGCGTTGAGTCAGTAATATCCAATGAGCAGTTCTTC
>NA|TRBV2|TRBD1|TRBJ2-1
CASSEEQGAYNEQFF
TGTGCCAGCAGTGAAGAACAGGGGGCTTACAATGAGCAGTTCTTC
>NA|TRBV5-1|TRBD2|TRBJ2-3
CASSSRTSGITDTQYF
TGCGCCAGCAGCTCTAGGACTAGCGGGATAACAGATACGCAGTATTTT
>NA|TRBV30|NA|TRBJ2-3
CAWSVAGTSTDTQYF
TGTGCCTGGAGTGTTGCGGGAACTAGCACAGATACGCAGTATTTT
>few|TRBV7-9|TRBD2|TRBJ2-7
CASSRGLAGGGEQYF
TGTGCCAGCAGCCGAGGACTAGCGGGAGGGGGGGAGCAGTACTTC
>NA|TRBV6-4|TRBD2|TRBJ2-3
CASSAIAGADTQYF
TGTGCCAGCAGTGCAATAGCGGGAGCAGATACGCAGTATTTT
>NA|TRBV4-2|NA|TRBJ1-5
CASSRGELSNQPQHF
TGTGCCAGCAGCCGCGGGGAGCTTAGCAATCAGCCCCAGCATTTT
>NA|TRBV19|TRBD1|TRBJ2-7
CASRTRQGEYEQYF
TGTGCCAGTAGAACGAGACAGGGCGAGTACGAGCAGTACTTC
>few|TRBV7-2|TRBD2|TRBJ2-1
CASSLGLVPNEQFF
TGTGCCAGCAGCTTGGGACTAGTTCCCAATGAGCAGTTCTTC
>NA|TRBV30|NA|TRBJ1-5
CAWSPTVRGNQPQHF
TGTGCCTGGAGTCCTACGGTACGGGGTAATCAGCCCCAGCATTTT
>NA|TRBV7-2|NA|TRBJ2-1
CASSKGGGLSYNEQFF
TGTGCCAGCAGCAAAGGGGGGGGGCTCTCCTACAATGAGCAGTTCTTC
>NA|TRBV7-2|TRBD2|TRBJ2-3
CASSFSSGNTDTQYF
TGTGCCAGCAGCTTTTCTAGCGGAAACACAGATACGCAGTATTTT
>NA|TRBV28|NA|TRBJ1-5
CASSLTLQTGDQPQHF
TGTGCCAGCAGTTTAACTCTACAGACGGGGGATCAGCCCCAGCATTTT
>NA|TRBV10-3|TRBD1|TRBJ1-5
CAIGGGGDQPQHF
TGTGCCATCGGAGGGGGCGGGGATCAGCCCCAGCATTTT
>NA|TRBV5-1|NA|TRBJ2-7
CASSVERTYEQYF
TGCGCCAGCAGCGTGGAGCGGACCTACGAGCAGTACTTC
>NA|TRBV6-5|NA|TRBJ2-7
CASMNPSAGYEQYF
TGTGCCAGCATGAACCCGAGTGCCGGTTACGAGCAGTACTTC
>NA|TRBV10-3|TRBD2|TRBJ2-7
CAITETSGSYEQYF
TGTGCCATCACGGAGACTAGCGGTAGCTACGAGCAGTACTTC
>NA|TRBV10-2|NA|TRBJ2-7
CASSESGHGSSYEQYF
TGCGCCAGCAGTGAGTCTGGACACGGCAGCTCCTACGAGCAGTACTTC
>NA|TRBV19|TRBD1|TRBJ2-2
CASNRGQGAGELFF
TGTGCCAGTAATCGAGGACAGGGCGCCGGGGAGCTGTTTTTT
>once|TRBV18|TRBD1|TRBJ2-7
CASSPITPGQGSYEQYF
TGTGCCAGCTCGCCCATTACTCCGGGACAGGGGTCCTACGAGCAGTACTTC
>NA|TRBV6-9|NA|TRBJ1-1
CASSTTGKVGTEAFF
TGTGCCAGCAGTACCACAGGGAAGGTAGGCACTGAAGCTTTCTTT
>NA|TRBV29-1|TRBD2|TRBJ2-1
CSAGAGGSSYNEQFF
TGCAGCGCCGGAGCGGGGGGGAGCTCCTACAATGAGCAGTTCTTC
>NA|TRBV2|TRBD2|TRBJ2-2
CASSESSGWGELFF
TGTGCCAGCAGTGAATCTAGCGGCTGGGGGGAGCTGTTTTTT
>NA|TRBV28|NA|TRBJ1-2
CAGGPDRNYGYTF
TGTGCCGGGGGTCCAGACAGGAACTATGGCTACACCTTC
>NA|TRBV5-1|NA|TRBJ2-7
CASSLGTDYEQYF
TGCGCCAGCAGCTTGGGGACAGACTACGAGCAGTACTTC
>NA|TRBV25-1|TRBD2|TRBJ2-2
CASSDSSGSRVTGELFF
TGTGCCAGCAGTGACTCTAGCGGGAGTCGGGTCACCGGGGAGCTGTTTTTT